The next 12 T cell receptor beta chains were all read from a single sample in a study of cytomegalovirus exposure and HLA in healthy donors. Measured with immunoSEQ multiplex PCR; TCRdb has only the in-frame clones, and not every one. The sample lists about 120,000 clones; 95% to 97% were seen once. The specimen was PBMCs. Receptors were obtained from a man aged 18 to 30 in good health and CMV-seronegative.

The chain combines TRBV7-9 with TRBJ1-4; D may be TRBD1 (6 bases). V was shortened by 4 bases and J by 8 bases, with 14 bases between the two germline ends. CDR3 length: 14 residues. Germline CDR1 reads SEHNR; CDR2 reads FQNEAQ (reference sequence). CDR3 coding DNA: TGTGCCAGCAGCTCCTTGAATACAGGGGAAAAACTGTTTTTT. Translation: CASSSLNTGEKLFF.

This sequence joins TRBV7-2 and TRBJ1-1, with a weak D call TRBD1 (6 bases). The germline V gene has CDR1 SGHTA and CDR2 FQGNSA. The CDR3 is 15 amino acids. V was clipped by 6 bases and J by 2 bases, with 16 bases between them. CDR3 in DNA: TGTGCCAGCAGACTTACCGGGACACAAAACACTGAAGCTTTCTTT. This codes for CASRLTGTQNTEAFF.

The rearrangement joins TRBV4-1 to TRBJ2-3; 8 bases match TRBD1. The junction had 8 bases not matched to a gene; V was cut back by 1 base and J by 2 bases. CDR3 length equals 17 residues. CDR1 is MGHRA, CDR2 YSYEKL, per germline. DNA for the CDR3: TGCGCCAGCAGCCAAGGGCAGGGGGCGCCGCTCACAGATACGCAGTATTTT. Amino acid sequence: CASSQGQGAPLTDTQYF.

The V gene is TRBV18, the J gene TRBJ2-7; 7 positions agree with TRBD1. V gave up 3 bases and J gave up 4 bases; unmatched junction bases: 6. Germline CDR1 and CDR2: KGHSH and LQKENI. The CDR3 covers 14 residues. DNA for the CDR3: TGTGCCAGCTCACCGTCGACAGGGTGGTACGAGCAGTACTTC. Amino acid sequence: CASSPSTGWYEQYF.

The rearrangement joins TRBV18 to TRBJ2-5, with TRBD2 matching over 10 bases. The germline gives CDR1 KGHSH, CDR2 LQKENI. The CDR3 is made up of 16 amino acids. Germline trimming cut 3 bases from V and 4 bases from J; bases unmatched to any gene: 8. CDR3 loop: CASSPGVAGGPETQYF. In DNA, the CDR3 is TGTGCCAGCTCACCTGGGGTAGCGGGAGGCCCAGAGACCCAGTACTTC.

The chain combines TRBV5-6 with TRBJ1-1; TRBD1 agrees at 8 bases. Looked up from germline, CDR1 is SGHDT and CDR2 is YYEEEE. This CDR3 is 17 amino acids long. Trimming at V came to 1 base and at J to 0 bases, leaving 8 bases not matched to a gene. Written as DNA, the CDR3 is TGTGCCAGCAGCTTGAGGAGGGCAGGGGGCTTGAACACTGAAGCTTTCTTT. This gives the protein CASSLRRAGGLNTEAFF. The full variable domain, completed using reference TRBV5-6 and TRBJ1-1, is DAGVTQSPTHLIKTRGQQVTLRCSPKSGHDTVSWYQQALGQGPQFIFQYYEEEERQRGNFPDRFSGHQFPNYSSELNVNALLLGDSALYLCASSLRRAGGLNTEAFFGQGTRLTVV.

J is TRBJ2-7 and V is TRBV5-6; 9 bases agree with TRBD2. CDR1 and CDR2 (germline): SGHDT, YYEEEE. The CDR3 has 14 residues. The J segment lost 2 bases and the V segment lost 4 bases, leaving 4 bases of the junction unmatched. The DNA of the CDR3 is TGTGCCAGCAGCATGACTAGCGGCCCCTACGAGCAGTACTTC. Its translation is CASSMTSGPYEQYF.

This rearrangement joins TRBV7-8 to TRBJ1-2; 9 bases align to TRBD1. Germline V lookup: CDR1 SGHVS, CDR2 FQNEAQ. The trim removed 4 bases at V and 5 bases at J, leaving 11 bases unmatched. The CDR3 runs 16 residues. The CDR3 sequence: CASSSTRTGAGYGYTF. DNA for the CDR3: TGTGCCAGCAGCTCCACACGGACAGGGGCCGGGTATGGCTACACCTTC.

The rearrangement joins TRBV28 to TRBJ2-3, with 9 positions matching TRBD1. After removal of 6 bases from V and 1 base from J, the junction contained 2 bases not matched to a gene. The CDR3 is 14 residues long. The germline gives CDR1 MDHEN, CDR2 SYDVKM. CDR3 sequence reads: CASRRTGGTDTQYF. DNA for the CDR3: TGTGCCAGCAGACGGACAGGGGGCACAGATACGCAGTATTTT.

The chain employs TRBV2 and TRBJ2-2; D is uncertain. From germline, CDR1 is SNHLY and CDR2 FYNNEI. The CDR3 consists of 14 residues. V was cut by 6 bases and J by 5 bases, with 13 bases left in between. This chain's CDR3 is CASRPLRFTGELFF. In nucleotides, the CDR3 is TGTGCCAGCAGGCCCCTCAGGTTTACCGGGGAGCTGTTTTTT.

The chain recombines TRBV27 with TRBJ1-5; TRBD1 matches at 11 bases. The CDR3 totals 15 residues. Germline CDR1 is MNHEY and CDR2 is SMNVEV (reference sequence). The V segment lost 6 bases and the J segment 7 bases; nucleotides outside the gene matches: 8. CDR3 coding DNA: TGTGCCAGCAGAAGCGGGACAGGGGGTAACCAGCCCCAGCATTTT. This codes for CASRSGTGGNQPQHF.

This clone was found once. The rearrangement joins TRBV5-8 to TRBJ2-1; 8 bases map to TRBD2. V was pared by 1 base and J by 10 bases, with 10 bases of the junction left unmatched. Per germline, CDR1 SGHTS and CDR2 YDEGEE. This CDR3 spans 15 amino acids. The CDR3, as DNA: TGTGCCAGCAGCTTGAGAGGGACTAGGAACCTCGAGCAGTTCTTC. Its protein product is CASSLRGTRNLEQFF. The full variable domain, rest sourced from reference TRBV5-8 and TRBJ2-1, is EAGVTQSPTHLIKTRGQQATLRCSPISGHTSVYWYQQALGLGLQFLLWYDEGEERNRGNFPPRFSGRQFPNYSSELNVNALELEDSALYLCASSLRGTRNLEQFFGPGTRLTVL.